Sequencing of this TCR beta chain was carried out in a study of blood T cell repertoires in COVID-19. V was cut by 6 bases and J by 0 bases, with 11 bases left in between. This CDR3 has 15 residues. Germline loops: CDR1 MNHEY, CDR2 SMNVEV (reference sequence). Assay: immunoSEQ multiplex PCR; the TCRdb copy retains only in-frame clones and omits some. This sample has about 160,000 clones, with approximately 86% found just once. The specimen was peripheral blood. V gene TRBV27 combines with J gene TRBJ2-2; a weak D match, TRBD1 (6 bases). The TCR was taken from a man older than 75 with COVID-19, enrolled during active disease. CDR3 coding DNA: TGTGCCAGCAGCAACGCAGGGGCGAACACCGGGGAGCTGTTTTTT. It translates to CASSNAGANTGELFF.